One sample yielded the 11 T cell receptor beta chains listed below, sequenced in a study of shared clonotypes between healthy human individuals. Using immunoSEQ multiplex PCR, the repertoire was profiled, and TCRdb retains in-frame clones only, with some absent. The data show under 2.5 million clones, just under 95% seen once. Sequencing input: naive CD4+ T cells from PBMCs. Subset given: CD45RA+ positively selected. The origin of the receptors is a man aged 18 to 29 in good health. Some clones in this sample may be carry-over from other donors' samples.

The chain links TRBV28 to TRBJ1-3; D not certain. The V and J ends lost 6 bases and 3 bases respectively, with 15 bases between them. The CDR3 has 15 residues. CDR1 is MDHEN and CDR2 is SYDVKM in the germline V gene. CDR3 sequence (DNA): TGTGCCAGCAGGCGAGGGAATGGTCGTGGAAACACCATATATTTT. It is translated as CASRRGNGRGNTIYF.

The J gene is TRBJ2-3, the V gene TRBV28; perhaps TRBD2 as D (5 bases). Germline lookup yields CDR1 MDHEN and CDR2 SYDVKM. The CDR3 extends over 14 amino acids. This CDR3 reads CASRRGSASDTQYF. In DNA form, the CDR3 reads TGTGCAAGTCGTAGAGGGAGTGCGTCAGATACGCAGTATTTT.

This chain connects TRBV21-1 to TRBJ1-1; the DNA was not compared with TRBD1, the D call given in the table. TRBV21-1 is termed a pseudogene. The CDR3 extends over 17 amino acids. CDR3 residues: CASSKGALGQTNTEAFF. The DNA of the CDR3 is TGTGCCAGCAGCAAAGGAGCTCTGGGACAGACGAACACTGAAGCTTTCTTT.

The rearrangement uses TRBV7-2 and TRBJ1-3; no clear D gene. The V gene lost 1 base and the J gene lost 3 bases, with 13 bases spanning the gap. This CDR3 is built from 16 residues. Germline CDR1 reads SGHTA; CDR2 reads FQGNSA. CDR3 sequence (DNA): TGTGCCAGCAGCTTAGTCAGGCAGTTAGATGGAAACACCATATATTTT. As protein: CASSLVRQLDGNTIYF.

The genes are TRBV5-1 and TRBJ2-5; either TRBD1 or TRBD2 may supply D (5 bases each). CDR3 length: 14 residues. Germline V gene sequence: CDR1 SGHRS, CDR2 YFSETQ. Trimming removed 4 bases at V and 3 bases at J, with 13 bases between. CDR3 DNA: TGCGCCAGCAGCGGGAGAGGGGTCGAAGAGACCCAGTACTTC. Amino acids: CASSGRGVEETQYF.

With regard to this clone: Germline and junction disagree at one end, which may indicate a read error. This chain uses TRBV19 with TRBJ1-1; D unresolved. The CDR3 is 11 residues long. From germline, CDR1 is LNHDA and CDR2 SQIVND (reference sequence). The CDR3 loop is CASSKNAEAFF. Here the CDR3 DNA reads TGTGCCAGTAGTAAGAACGCTGAAGCTTTCTTT.

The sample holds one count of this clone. The CDR3 DNA reads TGTGCCAGCAGCCGGTACTCGACGCAGTTTGATGCTTTCTTT. This codes for CASSRYSTQFDAFF. This chain uses TRBV5-4 with TRBJ1-1, with D hard to call. The CDR3 is 14 amino acids. Germline CDR1 reads SGHNT; CDR2 reads YYREEE (reference sequence). V was shortened by 4 bases and J by 11 bases, with 21 bases between the two germline ends.

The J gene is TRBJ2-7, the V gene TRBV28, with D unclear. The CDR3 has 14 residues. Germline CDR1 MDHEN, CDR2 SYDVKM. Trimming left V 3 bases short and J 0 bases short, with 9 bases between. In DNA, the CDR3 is TGTGCCAGCAGTTTTCAAACCGGCTCCTACGAGCAGTACTTC. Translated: CASSFQTGSYEQYF.

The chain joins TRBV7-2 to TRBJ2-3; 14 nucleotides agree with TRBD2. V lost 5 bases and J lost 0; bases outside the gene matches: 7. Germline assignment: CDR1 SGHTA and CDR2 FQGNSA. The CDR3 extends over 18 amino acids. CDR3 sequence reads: CASSIGLAGGSSTDTQYF. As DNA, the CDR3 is TGTGCCAGCAGCATAGGACTAGCGGGAGGATCTAGCACAGATACGCAGTATTTT.

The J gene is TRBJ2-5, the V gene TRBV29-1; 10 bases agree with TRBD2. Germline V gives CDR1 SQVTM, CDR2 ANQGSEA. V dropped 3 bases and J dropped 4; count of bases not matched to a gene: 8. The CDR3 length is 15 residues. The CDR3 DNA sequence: TGCAGCGTTGAGTCTAGCGGGAGCTTAGGAGAGACCCAGTACTTC. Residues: CSVESSGSLGETQYF. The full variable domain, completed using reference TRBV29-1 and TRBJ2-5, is SAVISQKPSRDICQRGTSLTIQCQVDSQVTMMFWYRQQPGQSLTLIATANQGSEATYESGFVIDKFPISRPNLTFSTLTVSNMSPEDSSIYLCSVESSGSLGETQYFGPGTRLLVL.

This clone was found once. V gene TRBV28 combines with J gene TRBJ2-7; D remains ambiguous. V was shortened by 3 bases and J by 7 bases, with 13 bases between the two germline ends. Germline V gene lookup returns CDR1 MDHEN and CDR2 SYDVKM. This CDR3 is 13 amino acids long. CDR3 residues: CASSFGQVGEQYF. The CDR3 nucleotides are TGTGCCAGCAGTTTTGGGCAAGTAGGTGAGCAGTACTTC. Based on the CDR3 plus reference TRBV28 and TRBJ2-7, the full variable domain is DVKVTQSSRYLVKRTGEKVFLECVQDMDHENMFWYRQDPGLGLRLIYFSYDVKMKEKGDIPEGYSVSREKKERFSLILESASTNQTSMYLCASSFGQVGEQYFGPGTRLTVT.